A selection of T cell receptor beta chains follows, all from one sample in a study of blood T cell repertoires in COVID-19. Sequenced by immunoSEQ multiplex PCR; TCRdb stores in-frame clones only, minus some. The table has some 400,000 clones, approximately 86% seen once. Sequencing used peripheral blood. These receptors were obtained from a human donor in a cohort sampled during active COVID-19. CDR3s include the opening cysteine and the closing phenylalanine or tryptophan. Fields, in order: V gene, D gene, clone size, J gene, CDR3 DNA, CDR3 protein. The D gene is left open where the match is weak. Size is omitted from some rows. Given values are once, few, many or a class for expanded clones.

TRBV7-3,TRBD2,once,TRBJ2-7,TGTGCCAGCAGCTTATTAGCGGGAGTTTCCTACGAGCAGTACTTC,CASSLLAGVSYEQYF
TRBV7-2,.,.,TRBJ2-2,TGTGCCAGCAGCCCAGTCGACTACACCGGGGAGCTGTTTTTT,CASSPVDYTGELFF
TRBV27,.,once,TRBJ1-5,TGTGCCAGCAGTTTTCGAGGGTATCAGCCCCAGCATTTT,CASSFRGYQPQHF
TRBV2,TRBD1,many,TRBJ1-5,TGTGCCAGCACCTGGGACAGTAATAGCAATCAGCCCCAGCATTTT,CASTWDSNSNQPQHF
TRBV5-1,TRBD2,.,TRBJ2-1,TGCGCCAGCCGGCGGACTAGCGGGAGTAGGGATGAGCAGTTCTTC,CASRRTSGSRDEQFF
TRBV5-1,.,.,TRBJ1-4,TGCGCCAGCAGCTTGTCTACCGCGTCTAATGAAAAACTGTTTTTT,CASSLSTASNEKLFF
TRBV24-1,TRBD2,.,TRBJ2-5,TGTGCCACCAGTGATCCTCCCGGGACTAGCGAATTAGAGACCCAGTACTTC,CATSDPPGTSELETQYF
TRBV27,.,.,TRBJ2-7,TGTGCCAGCAGTCCCCGCCCCCAGGGGATAGCCTACGAGCAGTACTTC,CASSPRPQGIAYEQYF
TRBV6-5,TRBD2,.,TRBJ2-3,TGTGCCAGCAGTACCCGACTAGCTACGGATACGCAGTATTTT,CASSTRLATDTQYF
TRBV29-1,TRBD1,.,TRBJ2-1,TGCAGCGTTGAAGGGGACAGGGGCTCCTACAATGAGCAGTTCTTC,CSVEGDRGSYNEQFF
TRBV19,TRBD1,.,TRBJ2-2,TGTGCCAGTAGCCAACAGGGGCGGTCCAACACCGGGGAGCTGTTTTTT,CASSQQGRSNTGELFF
TRBV18,.,.,TRBJ1-1,TGTGCCAGCTCACGGAGGAGTGAAGCTTTCTTT,CASSRRSEAFF
TRBV7-9,.,.,TRBJ2-1,TGTGCCAGCAGCTTAGTATTGGCTAGAGCCAATGAGCAGTTCTTC,CASSLVLARANEQFF
TRBV7-9,TRBD2,.,TRBJ2-7,TGTGCCAGCAGGCCTAGCGGGACCTACGAGCAGTACTTC,CASRPSGTYEQYF
TRBV15,TRBD1,.,TRBJ2-7,TGTGCCACCAGCAGAGATAAGGGGACAGGTCACTACGAGCAGTACTTC,CATSRDKGTGHYEQYF
TRBV6-5,TRBD1,few,TRBJ2-5,TGTGCCAGCAGTAAGACGACAGGGGGTATGGAGACCCAGTACTTC,CASSKTTGGMETQYF
TRBV5-1,TRBD2,.,TRBJ2-3,TGCGCCAGCAGCACTAGCGGGGGGGCCGGCACAGATACGCAGTATTTT,CASSTSGGAGTDTQYF
TRBV2,TRBD1,.,TRBJ1-2,TGTGCCAGCAGGGGACCGGGACAGGGATCGGGCTACACCTTC,CASRGPGQGSGYTF
TRBV6-2/TRBV6-3,TRBD2,.,TRBJ2-6,TGTGCCAGCAGTTACATATTATCTAGCGGGAGCTCTGGGGCCAACGTCCTGACTTTC,CASSYILSSGSSGANVLTF
TRBV4-1,TRBD2,.,TRBJ2-7,TGCGCCAGCAGCCAGAGGGGGGCTAGCGGGGCCTACGAGCAGTACTTC,CASSQRGASGAYEQYF
TRBV10-3,.,.,TRBJ2-1,TGTGCCATCAGTGATGGACCCGGACAAAGGTACAATGAGCAGTTCTTC,CAISDGPGQRYNEQFF
TRBV6-5,.,.,TRBJ1-1,TGTGCCAGCAGTTATGGGAGTGAAGCTTTCTTT,CASSYGSEAFF
TRBV9,.,.,TRBJ1-2,TGTGCCAGCAGCGTAGGTCAGGGCAACTATGGCTACACCTTC,CASSVGQGNYGYTF
TRBV5-1,.,.,TRBJ2-3,TGCGCCAGCAGCCCCGGGGTGAGTGGGACTGCTAGCACAGATACGCAGTATTTT,CASSPGVSGTASTDTQYF
TRBV7-3,TRBD2,.,TRBJ2-1,TGTGCCAGCAGCCGATTGGGACTAGCGGGAGGAGGAAGTTACAATGAGCAGTTCTTC,CASSRLGLAGGGSYNEQFF
TRBV5-1,TRBD2,once,TRBJ2-1,TGCGCCAGCAACGATCCCACTAGCGGGGGGGACAATGAGCAGTTCTTC,CASNDPTSGGDNEQFF
TRBV15,.,.,TRBJ1-6,TGTGCCACCAGCCCCGGGGATCTCCGGTCCTATAATTCACCCCTCCACTTT,CATSPGDLRSYNSPLHF
TRBV5-1,.,.,TRBJ1-6,TGCGCCAGCAGCCCCCAAACAGGGTCCAATTCACCCCTCCACTTT,CASSPQTGSNSPLHF
TRBV24-1,TRBD1,.,TRBJ2-5,TGTGCCACCAGTGATTTTGCGTGGACAGGGGGAGGCGAGACCCAGTACTTC,CATSDFAWTGGGETQYF
TRBV27,TRBD2,.,TRBJ2-3,TGTGCCAGCGGCTGGGGGGGAGGGAGCACAGATACGCAGTATTTT,CASGWGGGSTDTQYF
TRBV5-1,TRBD2,.,TRBJ2-7,TGCGCCAGCAGCTCGGCCCGCGACGGGCGGGGGGGTAGCGAGCAGTACTTC,CASSSARDGRGGSEQYF
TRBV7-3,TRBD2,.,TRBJ2-1,TGTGCCAGCAGCCTGAGGCCGCTAGCGGGGGGGCGTATCAGGGAGCAGTTCTTC,CASSLRPLAGGRIREQFF
TRBV27,TRBD1,.,TRBJ1-2,TGTGCCAGCAGTTCCAGATATACAGGGGTGGGGGATTATGGCTACACCTTC,CASSSRYTGVGDYGYTF
TRBV19,TRBD1,few,TRBJ2-2,TGTGCCAGTAGTGGACAGGGGATATCGAACACCGGGGAGCTGTTTTTT,CASSGQGISNTGELFF
TRBV29-1,.,.,TRBJ1-1,TGCAGCGTTGAGGCGGCTATGAACACTGAAGCTTTCTTT,CSVEAAMNTEAFF
TRBV7-8,TRBD1,.,TRBJ1-1,TGTGCCAGCAGCTCCCAGACAGGGCTGAACACTGAAGCTTTCTTT,CASSSQTGLNTEAFF
TRBV3-1/TRBV3-2,TRBD1,few,TRBJ2-5,TGTGCCAGCAGCCAGTTGGGACAGGGGGCCCCAGGGCAAGAGACCCAGTACTTC,CASSQLGQGAPGQETQYF